Shown below are 26 T cell receptor beta chains from a single sample sequenced in a study of relationships among human T cell subsets. From mRNA, alpha and beta CDR3 regions were amplified using semiquantitative ARM-PCR. Exponential amplification used communal superprimers after tagged nested gene-specific primers in ARM-PCR. Via MiXCR, TCRdb re-called the multiplex PCR reads, giving one row per CDR3 protein. The data contain more than 4,500 distinct CDR3 sequences, about 83% of them singletons. Material: total T cells sorted from blood. The receptors derive from a man aged 40-55 years in good health.

The chain couples TRBV29-1 to TRBJ1-2; tentative D call: TRBD1 (5 bases). Germline V lookup: CDR1 SQVTM, CDR2 ANQGSEA. V was clipped by 3 bases and J by 8 bases, with 13 bases between them. The CDR3 sequence is 12 residues long. The chain's CDR3 is CSVDVGPAGYTF. The CDR3, as DNA: TGCAGCGTTGATGTGGGGCCGGCGGGCTACACCTTC.

By frequency in the sample, this clonotype is large (0.1 to 1%). This chain uses TRBV2 with TRBJ2-1; D may be TRBD1 (7 bases). The CDR3 is 14 residues long. Trimming left V 3 bases short and J 7 bases short, with 13 bases between. Germline CDR1 is SNHLY and CDR2 is FYNNEI. This chain's CDR3 is CASSDPGGSNEQFF. The CDR3 DNA reads TGTGCCAGCAGTGACCCAGGGGGGTCAAATGAGCAGTTCTTC. Variable domain in full (rest from reference TRBV2 and TRBJ2-1): EPEVTQTPSHQVTQMGQEVILRCVPISNHLYFYWYRQILGQKVEFLVSFYNNEISEKSEIFDDQFSVERPDGSNFTLKIRSTKLEDSAMYFCASSDPGGSNEQFFGPGTRLTVL.

The chain employs TRBV20-1 and TRBJ1-1, with 12 bases identical to TRBD1. This CDR3 comprises 15 residues. Germline V gene data show CDR1 as DFQATT and CDR2 as SNEGSKA (reference sequence). With 3 bases clipped from V and 4 bases from J, the junction kept 6 bases outside the gene matches. CDR3 sequence (DNA): TGCAGTGCTAGCTCCGGGACAGGGGGCTCCACTGAAGCTTTCTTT. It translates to CSASSGTGGSTEAFF.

The chain combines TRBV4-1 with TRBJ1-2; D might be TRBD1 (5 bases). The CDR3 has 14 amino acids. CDR1 is MGHRA and CDR2 is YSYEKL in the germline V gene. Trimming shortened V by 3 bases and J by 4 bases, and 12 bases separated the two germline ends. The CDR3 protein is CASSHEGRTYGYTF. The CDR3 DNA sequence: TGCGCCAGCAGCCACGAGGGACGAACCTATGGCTACACCTTC.

V usage is TRBV25-1 and J usage is TRBJ2-1, with 7 bases lining up with TRBD2. V dropped 3 bases and J dropped 2; count of bases not matched to a gene: 4. The CDR3 runs to 15 residues. CDR1 MGHDK and CDR2 SYGVNS come from the germline V gene. The CDR3 here is CASSDAGVPYNEQFF. CDR3 sequence (DNA): TGTGCCAGCAGTGACGCGGGAGTACCCTACAATGAGCAGTTCTTC.

The chain employs TRBV4-1 and TRBJ2-5, with 8 positions matching TRBD1. The CDR3 is 15 residues long. The V gene end was trimmed by 4 bases and the J gene end by 5 bases; junction bases not matched to a gene: 9. The germline V gene has CDR1 MGHRA and CDR2 YSYEKL. DNA of the CDR3: TGCGCCAGCAGCCCCCAGGACAGGGCCAGGGAGACCCAGTACTTC. It translates to CASSPQDRARETQYF.

This chain uses TRBV4-1 with TRBJ1-3; unclear D gene. Germline assignment: CDR1 MGHRA and CDR2 YSYEKL. V lost 1 base and J 3 bases, leaving 16 bases between the germline ends. The CDR3 totals 17 residues. CDR3 sequence reads: CASSQGGVAIFGNTIYF. In DNA form, the CDR3 reads TGCGCCAGCAGCCAAGGGGGTGTAGCGATTTTTGGAAACACCATATATTTT.

V gene TRBV6-4 combines with J gene TRBJ2-1, with 13 bases lining up with TRBD2. V lost 5 bases and J lost 6; bases outside the gene matches: 4. The V gene's germline CDR1 is MRHNA and CDR2 SNTAGT. This CDR3 has 15 amino acids. DNA of the CDR3: TGTGCCAGCAGTTATGGACTAGCGGGAGTCAATGAGCAGTTCTTC. It yields the protein CASSYGLAGVNEQFF.

The genes are TRBV28 and TRBJ2-7; TRBD2 aligns across 8 bases. Per the germline V gene, CDR1 is MDHEN and CDR2 is SYDVKM. With V trimmed by 4 bases and J by 0 bases, 8 bases remained unmatched. This CDR3 has 16 residues. CDR3 sequence reads: CASSSPTSESSYEQYF. CDR3 bases: TGTGCCAGCAGTTCACCGACTAGCGAGTCCTCCTACGAGCAGTACTTC.

V and J are TRBV2 and TRBJ1-6, with 7 bases aligning to TRBD1. The CDR3 totals 15 residues. Germline loops: CDR1 SNHLY, CDR2 FYNNEI. J gave up 6 bases and V 6 bases, and 8 bases lay outside the gene matches. The CDR3 DNA is TGTGCCAGCAGATCCTCGGGACAGATTAATTCACCCCTCCACTTT. It translates to CASRSSGQINSPLHF.

The chain employs TRBV7-8 and TRBJ2-5; D uncertain. Trimming removed 5 bases at V and 1 base at J, with 14 bases between. Germline V gene data show CDR1 as SGHVS and CDR2 as FQNEAQ. The CDR3 is 15 residues long. CDR3 sequence (DNA): TGTGCCAGCAGCCCTAGAGGTTTTGGCCAAGAGACCCAGTACTTC. The encoded protein is CASSPRGFGQETQYF.

This clonotype showed up just once. CDR3 in amino acids: CSALRDARNEQFF. DNA of the CDR3: TGCAGTGCCCTCCGGGACGCCCGCAATGAGCAGTTCTTC. This chain uses TRBV20-1 with TRBJ2-1; tentatively, D is TRBD1 or TRBD2 (5 bases each). Germline V gene lookup returns CDR1 DFQATT and CDR2 SNEGSKA (reference sequence). CDR3 length equals 13 residues. The V end lost 6 bases, the J end lost 6 bases, and 15 bases lay between the germline ends.

The genes are TRBV28 and TRBJ2-5, with D possibly matching TRBD2 (5 bases). The CDR3 has 13 residues. Deletions cut 6 bases from V and 9 bases from J, with 17 bases between. From germline, CDR1 is MDHEN and CDR2 SYDVKM. CDR3: CASRAAQQAAQYF. The DNA of the CDR3 is TGTGCCAGCAGGGCGGCGCAACAAGCGGCCCAGTACTTC.

The chain recombines TRBV19 with TRBJ1-5; D remains unclear. This CDR3 spans 16 amino acids. V was clipped by 7 bases and J by 0 bases, with 16 bases between them. The germline gives CDR1 LNHDA, CDR2 SQIVND (reference sequence). The chain's CDR3 is CASTMKAIYSNQPQHF. CDR3 coding DNA: TGTGCCAGTACCATGAAGGCAATTTATAGCAATCAGCCCCAGCATTTT. Filled out from reference TRBV19 and TRBJ1-5, the complete variable domain reads DGGITQSPKYLFRKEGQNVTLSCEQNLNHDAMYWYRQDPGQGLRLIYYSQIVNDFQKGDIAEGYSVSREKKESFPLTVTSAQKNPTAFYLCASTMKAIYSNQPQHFGDGTRLSIL.

This chain joins TRBV28 and TRBJ2-1; D remains ambiguous. The V gene's germline CDR1 is MDHEN and CDR2 SYDVKM. Trimming removed 5 bases at V and 4 bases at J, with 6 bases between. The CDR3 sequence is 12 residues long. CDR3 sequence: CASSVVYNEQFF. CDR3 nucleotides: TGTGCCAGCAGTGTGGTTTACAATGAGCAGTTCTTC.

The rearrangement uses TRBV14 and TRBJ1-1; no reliable D call. Per germline, CDR1 SGHDN and CDR2 FVKESK. The CDR3 covers 14 residues. V lost 4 bases, J lost 7 bases, and 16 bases lay in between. CDR3 loop: CASSPLAWSIEAFF. The CDR3 DNA sequence: TGTGCCAGCAGCCCCCTAGCTTGGAGTATTGAAGCTTTCTTT.

The V and J genes are TRBV18 and TRBJ1-5; D gene unclear. The CDR3 sequence is 15 residues long. V shed 2 bases and J shed 4 bases, with 12 bases lying between them. Germline-derived CDR1 and CDR2 are KGHSH and LQKENI. CDR3 nucleotide sequence: TGTGCCAGCTCACCAGCCGGCACAGCTAATCAGCCCCAGCATTTT. This sequence encodes CASSPAGTANQPQHF.

In this sample, this clonotype turned up a few times. The V gene is TRBV11-1, the J gene TRBJ2-3; D ambiguous. CDR1 and CDR2 from the germline V gene are SGHAT and FQDESV (reference sequence). Trimming left V 0 bases short and J 2 bases short, with 0 bases between. The CDR3 runs 12 residues. The CDR3 protein is CASSLATDTQYF. In DNA, the CDR3 is TGTGCCAGCAGCTTAGCCACAGATACGCAGTATTTT.

The chain recombines TRBV6-5 with TRBJ1-3; D uncertain. This CDR3 comprises 14 residues. Germline V gene lookup returns CDR1 MNHEY and CDR2 SVGAGI. Trimming pared 6 bases from V and 1 base from J, leaving 10 bases between. For the CDR3, the DNA is TGTGCCAGCAGCCCCTCGGGATCTGGAAACACCATATATTTT. Residues: CASSPSGSGNTIYF.

The chain joins TRBV7-2 to TRBJ2-7; no clear D. This CDR3 region has 12 residues. The V gene's germline CDR1 is SGHTA and CDR2 FQGNSA. Trimming took 5 bases from V and 7 from J, leaving 12 bases between them. Here the CDR3 reads CASSDARREQYF. As DNA, the CDR3 is TGTGCCAGCAGCGACGCCCGCAGGGAGCAGTACTTC.

The chain combines TRBV24-1 with TRBJ2-5; TRBD2 agrees at 7 bases. CDR1 is KGHDR, CDR2 SFDVKD, per germline. Trimming took 4 bases from V and 6 from J; bases not matched to a gene: 10. CDR3 length: 15 amino acids. Written as DNA, the CDR3 is TGTGCCACCAGTGACCCCAGGGAGGGCAGGCAGACCCAGTACTTC. Its protein is CATSDPREGRQTQYF.

V usage is TRBV6-1 and J usage is TRBJ1-2; 9 bases match TRBD1. Germline V CDR1 and CDR2: MNHNS, SASEGT. V lost 6 bases to trimming and J lost 5 bases; unmatched junction nucleotides: 4. This CDR3 is 13 amino acids long. The CDR3 region has the DNA TGTGCCAGCAGGGACAGGGGCCAATATGGCTACACCTTC. It codes for CASRDRGQYGYTF.

Here the CDR3 DNA reads TGCAGCGTTGAAGACCCAGCACGCATGAACACTGAAGCTTTCTTT. Its protein is CSVEDPARMNTEAFF. The chain uses TRBV29-1 and TRBJ1-1, with unresolved D. This CDR3 has 15 amino acids. Trimming removed 0 bases from V and 0 bases from J, with 11 bases in between. Germline CDR1 SQVTM, CDR2 ANQGSEA.

The rearrangement joins TRBV11-2 to TRBJ2-7; the match to TRBD1 covers 8 bases. The V gene's germline CDR1 is SGHAT and CDR2 FQNNGV. The CDR3 is 14 amino acids. The junction had 4 bases not matched to a gene; V was cut back by 5 bases and J by 1 base. The CDR3 DNA follows: TGTGCCAGCAGCCCCGGGACAGGATCCTACGAGCAGTACTTC. Translated, it gives CASSPGTGSYEQYF.

The count of this clonotype is one. The chain's CDR3 is CASSPTQAGEPHEQYF. The CDR3 nucleotides read TGTGCCAGCAGTCCCACCCAAGCGGGAGAACCCCACGAGCAGTACTTC. The chain couples TRBV28 to TRBJ2-7; 8 positions agree with TRBD2. The germline V gene encodes CDR1 MDHEN and CDR2 SYDVKM. The CDR3 is 16 residues long. The V segment lost 5 bases and the J segment 5 bases; nucleotides outside the gene matches: 14.

The gene calls are TRBV28 and TRBJ2-7; D unresolved. The length of the CDR3 is 13 residues. Germline V gene data show CDR1 as MDHEN and CDR2 as SYDVKM. V lost 2 bases and J lost 3, with 8 bases in between. The DNA of the CDR3 is TGTGCCAGCAGTTTAGGGATCGACTACGAGCAGTACTTC. Its protein product is CASSLGIDYEQYF.